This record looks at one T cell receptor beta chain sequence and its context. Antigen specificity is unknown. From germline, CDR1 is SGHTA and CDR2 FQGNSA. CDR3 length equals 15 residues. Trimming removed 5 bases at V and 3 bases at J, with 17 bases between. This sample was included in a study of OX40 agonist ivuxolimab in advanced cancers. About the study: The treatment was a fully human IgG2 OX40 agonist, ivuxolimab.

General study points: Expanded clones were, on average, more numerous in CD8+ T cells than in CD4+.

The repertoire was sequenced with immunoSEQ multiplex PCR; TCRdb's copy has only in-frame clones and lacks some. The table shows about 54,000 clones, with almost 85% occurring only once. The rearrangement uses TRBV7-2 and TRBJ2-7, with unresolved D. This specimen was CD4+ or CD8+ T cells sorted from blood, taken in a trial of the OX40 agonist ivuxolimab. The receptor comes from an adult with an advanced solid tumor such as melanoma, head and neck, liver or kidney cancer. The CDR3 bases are TGTGCCAGCAGCGCCCCGGGCAGCAGGAGCTACGAGCAGTACTTC. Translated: CASSAPGSRSYEQYF.